The 21 T cell receptor beta chains given below trace back to one sample, sequenced in a study of regulatory T cells in long-lasting Graves disease (dated by TCRdb to the early 2020s). Library preparation used multiplex PCR. Sequenced using an Illumina HiSeq 4000. iRepertoire HTBI primers and Arm-PCR amplification of CDR3 regions were used to construct TCR beta libraries. The raw public data were reprocessed by TCRdb itself: fastp quality trimming at Q25, MiXCR clonotype calling, in-frame beta chains only. Duplicate CDR3 protein sequences are folded into a single record with the most common DNA and genes. The sample data list around 460,000 distinct CDR3 sequences, and 20% to 25% of these were observed just once. The top ten hold approximately 6.4% of the sample. This sample's time point label indicates: persistent/refractory GD, antithyroid drugs over 5 years with positive TRAb. For both TCR sequencing and RNA sequencing, RNA was extracted from PBMCs in TRIzol.

The specimen comprised peripheral blood mononuclear cells (PBMCs), sampled when the disease was refractory, from a patient treated with antithyroid drugs. The origin of the receptors is a female donor with Graves disease.

This chain connects TRBV5-1 to TRBJ2-5; D not resolved. V dropped 2 bases and J dropped 5 bases, with 7 bases sitting between them. Germline V lookup: CDR1 SGHRS, CDR2 YFSETQ. The CDR3 length is 12 residues. The CDR3 nucleotides are TGCGCCAGCAGCTTAAATGAGGAGACCCAGTACTTC. It yields the protein CASSLNEETQYF. Full variable domain (rest looked up from reference TRBV5-1 and TRBJ2-5): KAGVTQTPRYLIKTRGQQVTLSCSPISGHRSVSWYQQTPGQGLQFLFEYFSETQRNKGNFPGRFSGRQFSNSRSEMNVSTLELGDSALYLCASSLNEETQYFGPGTRLLVL.

In its sample, this clonotype was seen a few times. V usage is TRBV7-2 and J usage is TRBJ2-7, with no clear D. V gave up 1 base and J gave up 5 bases, with 9 bases separating them. The germline gives CDR1 SGHTA, CDR2 FQGNSA. The CDR3 loop spans 13 amino acids. This chain's CDR3 is CASSLVRTDEQYF. The CDR3 DNA reads TGTGCCAGCAGCTTAGTTCGCACCGACGAGCAGTACTTC.

The rearrangement links TRBV2 to TRBJ2-3; 9 bases align to TRBD2. Germline CDR1 reads SNHLY; CDR2 reads FYNNEI. V lost 2 bases, J lost 10 bases, and 7 bases stayed unmatched. CDR3 length: 14 amino acids. The CDR3 DNA sequence: TGTGCCAGCAGTGAATGGCGGGGGGGCCTTCCGCAGTATTTT. This sequence encodes CASSEWRGGLPQYF.

The V and J genes are TRBV6-2 or TRBV6-3 and TRBJ2-5, with D possibly being TRBD1 (5 bases). Per germline, CDR1 MNHEY and CDR2 SVGEGT. V was cut by 11 bases and J by 5 bases, with 18 bases left in between. The CDR3 spans 13 residues. CDR3 sequence (DNA): TGTGCCGCGGCAGGGCGCTGGGCGGAGACCCAGTACTTC. This translates into CAAAGRWAETQYF.

This clonotype was seen only a few times. The rearrangement links TRBV19 to TRBJ2-7; D may match TRBD1 or TRBD2 (6 bases each). Germline CDR1 LNHDA, CDR2 SQIVND (reference sequence). There are 15 residues in the CDR3. Trimming pared 5 bases from V and 3 bases from J, leaving 17 bases between. This chain's CDR3 is CASSPGGGRHYEQYF. In DNA, the CDR3 is TGTGCCAGTAGTCCCGGAGGGGGACGACACTACGAGCAGTACTTC.

This clonotype showed up many times. J is TRBJ1-2 and V is TRBV5-1, with 8 positions matching TRBD1. The trim removed 9 bases at V and 0 bases at J, leaving 10 bases unmatched. From germline, CDR1 is SGHRS and CDR2 YFSETQ. The CDR3 extends over 15 amino acids. The CDR3, as DNA: TGCGCCACCTCCGCCGGGACAGGAGCTAACTATGGCTACACCTTC. It yields the protein CATSAGTGANYGYTF.

This clonotype was recorded a few times. The chain recombines TRBV29-1 with TRBJ1-1; D may be TRBD1 (6 bases). Trimming removed 3 bases from V and 1 base from J, with 18 bases in between. Looked up from germline, CDR1 is SQVTM and CDR2 is ANQGSEA. CDR3 length: 16 residues. This CDR3 is CSVDPWGGQGNTEAFF. Here the CDR3 DNA reads TGCAGCGTTGACCCGTGGGGGGGGCAGGGGAACACTGAAGCTTTCTTT.

The DNA of the CDR3 is TGTGCCATCAGTGGCCAGGGGGCCTTTAACACTGAAGCTTTCTTT. It is translated as CAISGQGAFNTEAFF. The chain couples TRBV10-3 to TRBJ1-1; 8 bases fit TRBD1. Germline lookup yields CDR1 ENHRY and CDR2 SYGVKD. V shed 4 bases and J 2 bases; nucleotides not matched to a gene: 6. The CDR3 spans 15 residues.

The chain has TRBV29-1 and TRBJ2-7, with a weak D call TRBD2 (6 bases). CDR1 is SQVTM and CDR2 is ANQGSEA in the germline V gene. V gave up 7 bases and J gave up 5 bases, with 18 bases separating them. The CDR3 length is 13 residues. The CDR3 DNA reads TGCAGCGGTAGGCGGGGCACAGGCGACGAGCAGTACTTC. Translation: CSGRRGTGDEQYF.

The chain joins TRBV7-9 to TRBJ2-2; 11 bases are a match to TRBD2. Looked up from germline, CDR1 is SEHNR and CDR2 is FQNEAQ (reference sequence). V shed 5 bases, J shed 0 bases, and the junction held 2 bases outside the gene matches. The CDR3 sequence is 16 residues long. In DNA form, the CDR3 reads TGTGCCAGCAGCCCGACTAGCGGGACGAACACCGGGGAGCTGTTTTTT. Amino acids: CASSPTSGTNTGELFF.

Details on this clonotype: A much larger clone differs from this one at a single base, so this may be a read error. The chain employs TRBV12-3 or TRBV12-4 and TRBJ2-4; maybe TRBD1 (6 bases). CDR3 length equals 14 residues. V lost 5 bases and J 8 bases, leaving 16 bases between the germline ends. The CDR3 bases are TGTGCCAGCAGTGCACCGAGGACAGAAGACATTCAGTACTTC. Its translation: CASSAPRTEDIQYF.

This clonotype was recorded many times. This rearrangement joins TRBV28 to TRBJ2-5; possibly TRBD2 for D (6 bases). Germline assignment: CDR1 MDHEN and CDR2 SYDVKM. V lost 1 base, J lost 6 bases, and 9 bases lay in between. CDR3 length: 13 residues. The CDR3 bases are TGTGCCAGCAGTTTATCGGGGGTACAGACCCAGTACTTC. Its translation: CASSLSGVQTQYF.

This clonotype was counted many times. The chain uses TRBV12-3 or TRBV12-4 and TRBJ1-2; D may be TRBD1 (6 bases). The CDR3 totals 13 residues. V lost 7 bases, J lost 3 bases, and 12 bases lay in between. The DNA of the CDR3 is TGTGCCAGCAACGCTGGACAGCACTATGGCTACACCTTC. Amino acids: CASNAGQHYGYTF.

This clonotype was recorded only once. The chain combines TRBV11-2 with TRBJ2-1, with 11 nucleotides matching TRBD2. The V gene's germline CDR1 is SGHAT and CDR2 FQNNGV. The CDR3 is 18 residues long. Trimming removed 2 bases from V and 7 bases from J; junction bases left unmatched: 13. DNA for the CDR3: TGTGCCAGCAGCTTATTTAGCGGGGGGGCCGGATTTGGAAATGAGCAGTTCTTC. Translation gives CASSLFSGGAGFGNEQFF.

Points on this clonotype: A far larger clone lies a single base away; this is likely a read error. This chain links TRBV12-3 or TRBV12-4 with TRBJ2-1, with 7 bases fitting TRBD1. The CDR3 covers 12 residues. J gave up 8 bases and V 5 bases, and 3 bases lay outside the gene matches. Written as DNA, the CDR3 is TGTGCCAGCAGTCCCGGACAGGATGAGCAGTTCTTC. This translates into CASSPGQDEQFF.

This clonotype appeared a few times. The rearrangement joins TRBV10-3 to TRBJ2-7, with 7 positions matching TRBD1. CDR3 length: 12 amino acids. CDR1 and CDR2 (germline): ENHRY, SYGVKD. V gave up 5 bases and J gave up 12 bases; unmatched junction bases: 10. The CDR3 region is CAISWDSRMLYF. As DNA, the CDR3 is TGTGCCATCAGTTGGGACAGTAGGATGTTGTACTTC.

This clonotype was counted at least ten times. The chain has TRBV29-1 and TRBJ1-2, with 9 positions matching TRBD1. CDR1 is SQVTM, CDR2 ANQGSEA, per germline. Losses at the gene ends were 7 bases for V and 7 bases for J; bases not matched to a gene: 10. The CDR3 consists of 13 residues. This CDR3 reads CSAGTGIRGGYTF. CDR3 bases: TGCAGCGCCGGGACAGGGATTCGCGGTGGCTACACCTTC.

This clonotype was observed at least ten times. This chain uses TRBV6-1 with TRBJ2-5, with 7 bases aligning to TRBD1. The CDR3 extends over 14 amino acids. Trimming took 7 bases from V and 9 from J; bases not matched to a gene: 14. The germline V gene encodes CDR1 MNHNS and CDR2 SASEGT. CDR3 coding DNA: TGTGCCAGCACTAGGGACAGCCACCGGGTCCCCCAGTACTTC. Protein product: CASTRDSHRVPQYF.

In this sample, this clonotype turned up a few times. This chain joins TRBV7-9 and TRBJ1-2, with a possible D match to TRBD1 (6 bases). Germline V gene lookup returns CDR1 SEHNR and CDR2 FQNEAQ (reference sequence). This CDR3 region has 14 residues. The germline V and J ends were trimmed by 2 bases and 4 bases, with 11 bases remaining between them. The CDR3 spells CASSLTGMGYGYTF. In DNA form, the CDR3 reads TGTGCCAGCAGCTTAACAGGGATGGGCTATGGCTACACCTTC.

This clonotype was seen a few times. This chain links TRBV10-3 with TRBJ1-6, with a possible D match to TRBD1 (6 bases). Deletions cut 2 bases from V and 10 bases from J, with 12 bases between. CDR3 size: 14 residues. From germline, CDR1 is ENHRY and CDR2 SYGVKD. CDR3: CAISERGAESPLHF. DNA of the CDR3: TGTGCCATCAGTGAGCGGGGGGCAGAATCACCCCTCCACTTT.

This clonotype has at least ten counts. The chain uses TRBV28 and TRBJ1-5; D call uncertain. V lost 5 bases to trimming and J lost 0 bases, with 14 bases between them. The CDR3 is made up of 16 amino acids. CDR1 and CDR2 from the germline V gene are MDHEN and SYDVKM. The CDR3 reads CASSPRAFYSNQPQHF. The DNA for the CDR3 is TGTGCCAGCAGTCCAAGGGCCTTTTATAGCAATCAGCCCCAGCATTTT. Full variable domain (outside the CDR3, taken from reference TRBV28 and TRBJ1-5): DVKVTQSSRYLVKRTGEKVFLECVQDMDHENMFWYRQDPGLGLRLIYFSYDVKMKEKGDIPEGYSVSREKKERFSLILESASTNQTSMYLCASSPRAFYSNQPQHFGDGTRLSIL.